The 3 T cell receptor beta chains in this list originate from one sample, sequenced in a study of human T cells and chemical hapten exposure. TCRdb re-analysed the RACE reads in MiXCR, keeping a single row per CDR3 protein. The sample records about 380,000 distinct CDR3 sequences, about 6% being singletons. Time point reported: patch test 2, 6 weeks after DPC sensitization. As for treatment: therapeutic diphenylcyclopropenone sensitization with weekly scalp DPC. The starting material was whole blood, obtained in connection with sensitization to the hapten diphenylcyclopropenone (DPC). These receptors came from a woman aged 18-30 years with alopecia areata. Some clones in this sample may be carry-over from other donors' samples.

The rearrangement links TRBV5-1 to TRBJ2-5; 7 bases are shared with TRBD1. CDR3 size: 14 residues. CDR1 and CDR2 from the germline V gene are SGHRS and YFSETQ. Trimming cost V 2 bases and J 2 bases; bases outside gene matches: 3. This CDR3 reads CASSFSRGQETQYF. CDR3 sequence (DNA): TGCGCCAGCAGCTTCTCCAGGGGGCAAGAGACCCAGTACTTC.

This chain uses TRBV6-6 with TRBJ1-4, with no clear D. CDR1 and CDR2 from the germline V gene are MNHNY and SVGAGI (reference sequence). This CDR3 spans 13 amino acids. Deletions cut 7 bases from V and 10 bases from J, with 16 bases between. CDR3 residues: CASKDPSGAKLFF. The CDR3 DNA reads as TGTGCCAGCAAGGACCCCTCAGGAGCAAAACTGTTTTTT.

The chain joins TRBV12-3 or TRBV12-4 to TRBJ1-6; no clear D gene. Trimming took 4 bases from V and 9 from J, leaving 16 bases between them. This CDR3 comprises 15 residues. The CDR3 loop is CASSSSTGRRSPLHF. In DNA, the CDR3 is TGTGCCAGCAGTTCCTCGACGGGGAGGCGTTCACCCCTCCACTTT.